This T cell receptor beta chain was captured by sequencing in a study of CD8+ T cells in alopecia areata. Across the study: For the treated group, dosing was oral tofacitinib at 5 to 10 mg twice daily. People stayed on tofacitinib for 6 to 18 months, then stopped the drug for 6 months.

Treatment meaning: oral pan-JAK inhibitor, 5-10 mg twice daily. Study-wide results and limits: It was lesional scalp, especially alopecia totalis/universalis, that showed higher clonality than normal scalp. Tissue-resident alphabeta T cells belonging to normal skin likewise get sequenced within scalp specimens.

As the sequencing template, cDNA was produced by extracting RNA and reverse transcribing it. The repertoire was sequenced with immunoSEQ multiplex PCR; TCRdb's copy has only in-frame clones and lacks some. The profile covers some 100,000 clones, with 50% to 75% appearing a single time and around 30% taken by the ten largest. Details on this clone: Its antigen is undetermined.

This CDR3 contains 15 residues. With 3 bases clipped from V and 7 bases from J, the junction kept 12 bases outside the gene matches. The germline V gene has CDR1 GTSNPN and CDR2 SVGIG (reference sequence). The source material was CD8+ T cells sorted from blood, sampled at week 4, from a patient treated with tofacitinib. The J gene is TRBJ2-1, the V gene TRBV30, with 7 positions matching TRBD2. The sequence derives from a human donor with alopecia areata. The CDR3 here is CAWSAPRTRWNEQFF. The CDR3 DNA is TGTGCCTGGAGCGCGCCCCGGACTAGATGGAATGAGCAGTTCTTC. Variable domain in full (rest from reference TRBV30 and TRBJ2-1): SQTIHQWPATLVQPVGSPLSLECTVEGTSNPNLYWYRQAAGRGLQLLFYSVGIGQISSEVPQNLSASRPQDRQFILSSKKLLLSDSGFYLCAWSAPRTRWNEQFFGPGTRLTVL.